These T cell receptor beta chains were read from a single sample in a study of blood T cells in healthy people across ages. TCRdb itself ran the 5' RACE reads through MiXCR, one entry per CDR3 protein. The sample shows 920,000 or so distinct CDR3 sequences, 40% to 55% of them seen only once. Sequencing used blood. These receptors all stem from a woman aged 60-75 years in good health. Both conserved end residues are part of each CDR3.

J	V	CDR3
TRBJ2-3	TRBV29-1	CSGKQGTDTQYF
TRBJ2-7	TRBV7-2	CASASGLAGPYEQYF
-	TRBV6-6	CASSPHRTPYEQYF
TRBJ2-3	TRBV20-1	CSARNLNLPPTDTQYF
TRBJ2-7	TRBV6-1	CARPGITYEQYF
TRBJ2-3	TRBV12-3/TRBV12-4	CASTRRGASTDTQYF
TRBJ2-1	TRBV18	CASSLPTPGRVVEQFF
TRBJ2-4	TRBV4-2	CASSQEVGGTNIQYF
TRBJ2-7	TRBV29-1	CSAGRGPYEQYF
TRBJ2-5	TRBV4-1	CASSQRQVQETQYF
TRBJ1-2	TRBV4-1	CASRKTGDNYGYTF
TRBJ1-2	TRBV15	CATAPGQLRSYTF
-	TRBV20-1	CSARDPTHYEQYF
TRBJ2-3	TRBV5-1	CASSFQGDFRDTQYF
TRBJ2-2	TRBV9	CASSVGDTGELFF
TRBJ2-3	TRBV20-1	CSARGSWDQATDTQYF
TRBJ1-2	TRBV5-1	CASSFGRLYGYTF
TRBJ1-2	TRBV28	CASTNQYREGYGYTF
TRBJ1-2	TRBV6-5	CASSRQLGYGYTF
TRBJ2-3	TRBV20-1	CSASLGDTDTQYF
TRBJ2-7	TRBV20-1	CSARDFILEEVGGRENPYEQYF
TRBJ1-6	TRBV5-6	CASSLQNSPLHF
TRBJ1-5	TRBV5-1	CASSHSGESNQPQHF
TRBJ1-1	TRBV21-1	CASSITGMNTGAFF
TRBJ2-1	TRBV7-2	CASSSRRGRLDNEQFF
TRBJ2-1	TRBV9	CASSPAATSGTNEQFF
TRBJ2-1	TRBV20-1	CSARDLLAVYNEQFF
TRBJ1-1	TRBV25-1	CASSAPGEHKNTEAFF
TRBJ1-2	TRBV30	CAWRQTYGYTF
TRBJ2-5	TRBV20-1	CSAISVQAETQYF
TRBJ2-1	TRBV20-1	CSADTPAGGDVSEQFF
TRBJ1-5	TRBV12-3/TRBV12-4	CASRQGVSNQPQHF
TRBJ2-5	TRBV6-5	CASSYSSVETQYF
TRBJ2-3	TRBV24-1	CATSAVSGTGPRMKADTQYF
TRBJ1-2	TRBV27	CASRGSGEGYGYTF
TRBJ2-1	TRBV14	CASSQEKNSYNEQFF
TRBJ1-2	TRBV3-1	CASSPLQVRRYGYTF
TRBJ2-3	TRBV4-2	CASSQEGTSGRASKDTQYF
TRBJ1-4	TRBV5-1	CASSKGTGVTNEKLFF
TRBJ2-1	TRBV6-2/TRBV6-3	CASRRVLAGGEQFF
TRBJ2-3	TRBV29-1	CSAPGLAGATDTQYF
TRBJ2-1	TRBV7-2	CASSPPGLGFVGEQFF
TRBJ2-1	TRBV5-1	CASSPTVVAYNEQFF
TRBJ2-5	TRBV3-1	CASSERRLAGVETQYF
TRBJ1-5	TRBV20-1	CSARDFADLNQPQHF
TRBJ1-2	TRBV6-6	CASSGHGTGVNYGYTF
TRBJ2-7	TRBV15	CATSRVTSGNYEQYF
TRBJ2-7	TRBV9	CASSVSARDRAYEQYF
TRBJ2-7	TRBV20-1	CSAYQAGASSYKQYF
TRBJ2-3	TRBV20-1	CSARLAGEGAGTQYF
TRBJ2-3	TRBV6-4	CASSDSASPGWDTQYF
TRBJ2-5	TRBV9	CASSVEPSGSKETQYF
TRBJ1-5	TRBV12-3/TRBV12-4	CASSLAGQGRQPQHF
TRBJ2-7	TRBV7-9	CASSRWTGRYGYEQYF
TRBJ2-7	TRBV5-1	CASSQTSGIATEQYF
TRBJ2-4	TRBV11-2	CASSLVPGVQGNIRYF
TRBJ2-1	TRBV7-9	CASSLERTSSSYNEQFF
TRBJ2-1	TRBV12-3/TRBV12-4	CASQGGGSYNEQFF